The 25 T cell receptor beta chains presented below share a single source sample, sequenced in a study of CD8 T cells in Susac syndrome. With random hexamers, roughly 0.5 to 1 ug RNA was reverse transcribed. TCRdb reanalysed the immunoSEQ multiplex PCR reads using MiXCR and keeps one entry per CDR3 protein. Of more than 40,000 distinct CDR3 sequences detected, approximately 93% appear once; the ten largest clones hold approximately 0.54%. Material: CD8+ T cells from PBMCs. The source is a human donor in good health.

The chain is built from TRBV7-9 and TRBJ2-1, with TRBD1 as a possible D gene (5 bases). The CDR3 consists of 13 residues. CDR1 and CDR2 (germline): SEHNR, FQNEAQ (reference sequence). The ends were cut back, 5 bases at V and 4 bases at J, with 9 bases in the middle. CDR3 sequence: CASSVDRYNEQFF. The CDR3 nucleotides are TGTGCCAGCAGCGTCGACAGATACAATGAGCAGTTCTTC.

The CDR3 DNA reads TGCGCCAGCAGCCCCGGCGGGAGGGAGGCAAACATTCAGTACTTC. This gives the protein CASSPGGREANIQYF. This chain joins TRBV5-1 and TRBJ2-4; 9 bases align to TRBD2. The CDR3 extends over 15 amino acids. The V segment lost 4 bases and the J segment 6 bases; nucleotides outside the gene matches: 8. Germline V lookup: CDR1 SGHRS, CDR2 YFSETQ.

The V and J genes are TRBV19 and TRBJ1-1, with 7 bases fitting TRBD1. Germline lookup yields CDR1 LNHDA and CDR2 SQIVND (reference sequence). V lost 7 bases and J lost 0; bases outside the gene matches: 2. The CDR3 is 13 residues long. The chain's CDR3 is CASTRGLNTEAFF. CDR3 bases: TGTGCCAGTACGAGGGGGCTGAACACTGAAGCTTTCTTT. Full variable domain (missing parts from reference TRBV19 and TRBJ1-1): DGGITQSPKYLFRKEGQNVTLSCEQNLNHDAMYWYRQDPGQGLRLIYYSQIVNDFQKGDIAEGYSVSREKKESFPLTVTSAQKNPTAFYLCASTRGLNTEAFFGQGTRLTVV.

The V and J genes are TRBV19 and TRBJ2-7; 9 positions match TRBD1. The CDR3 consists of 15 residues. Trimming removed 7 bases from V and 5 bases from J; junction bases left unmatched: 12. The V gene's germline CDR1 is LNHDA and CDR2 SQIVND (reference sequence). The CDR3 loop reads CASNGRGTGRHEQYF. DNA of the CDR3: TGTGCCAGTAACGGCCGGGGGACAGGGCGGCACGAGCAGTACTTC.

The V call is TRBV6-6, the J call TRBJ2-7; TRBD2 aligns across 9 bases. CDR3 size: 13 residues. V was clipped by 6 bases and J by 5 bases; unmatched bases: 5. Germline V gives CDR1 MNHNY, CDR2 SVGAGI (reference sequence). CDR3 sequence (DNA): TGTGCCAGCAGCGGGACTAGCAATCACGAGCAGTACTTC. This translates into CASSGTSNHEQYF.

The J gene is TRBJ2-1, the V gene TRBV6-1; a possible D gene is TRBD1 (6 bases). With 3 bases removed from V and 4 bases from J, the gap between germline ends came to 19 bases. CDR1 is MNHNS and CDR2 is SASEGT in the germline V gene. CDR3 length: 17 residues. CDR3 nucleotide sequence: TGTGCCAGCAGTGAGGGGACACCAAAGTCAAATTACAATGAGCAGTTCTTC. Translating gives CASSEGTPKSNYNEQFF.

This clonotype turned up a few times. V gene TRBV12-3 or TRBV12-4 combines with J gene TRBJ2-7; TRBD1 or TRBD2 may be the D gene (5 bases each). Trimming shortened V by 0 bases and J by 4 bases, and 7 bases separated the two germline ends. The CDR3 sequence is 13 residues long. The CDR3: CASSLAGVYEQYF. In nucleotides, the CDR3 is TGTGCCAGCAGTTTAGCGGGGGTATACGAGCAGTACTTC.

The chain links TRBV4-1 to TRBJ2-7, with D tentatively TRBD2 (5 bases). The CDR3 runs to 14 residues. Germline V gene sequence: CDR1 MGHRA, CDR2 YSYEKL. The V end lost 0 bases, the J end lost 3 bases, and 9 bases lay between the germline ends. The CDR3 DNA is TGCGCCAGCAGCCAAGATTCGGACTTCTACGAGCAGTACTTC. Translated, it gives CASSQDSDFYEQYF.

V gene TRBV28 combines with J gene TRBJ1-2, with no clear D. The germline V gene has CDR1 MDHEN and CDR2 SYDVKM. The V gene lost 5 bases and the J gene lost 6 bases, with 10 bases spanning the gap. The CDR3 totals 12 residues. The CDR3 region is CASSKGGNGYTF. CDR3 DNA sequence: TGTGCCAGCAGTAAGGGAGGAAATGGCTACACCTTC.

The rearrangement joins TRBV30 to TRBJ2-3, with TRBD2 matching 8 bases. The CDR3 extends over 14 amino acids. V lost 2 bases and J lost 3; bases outside the gene matches: 4. Germline CDR1 is GTSNPN and CDR2 is SVGIG (reference sequence). CDR3 bases: TGTGCCTGGAGTAGCGGGAGTTCGACAGATACGCAGTATTTT. Translating it yields CAWSSGSSTDTQYF.

This clonotype was detected only once. The V and J genes are TRBV9 and TRBJ1-6, with 9 bases aligning to TRBD1. Unmatched junction bases numbered 7, after V lost 2 bases and J lost 7 bases. The CDR3 length is 16 residues. Looked up from germline, CDR1 is SGDLS and CDR2 is YYNGEE. The CDR3 region is CASSVSGTGSNSPLHF. The DNA for the CDR3 is TGTGCCAGCAGCGTCTCGGGGACAGGGAGCAATTCACCCCTCCACTTT.

The chain recombines TRBV29-1 with TRBJ2-1, with D perhaps TRBD1 (6 bases). Germline V lookup: CDR1 SQVTM, CDR2 ANQGSEA. The CDR3 totals 11 residues. The ends were cut back, 8 bases at V and 9 bases at J, with 14 bases in the middle. CDR3 nucleotides: TGCAGCTCCCGAGGGGGAGCTGAGCAGTTCTTC. Translated, it gives CSSRGGAEQFF.

The DNA for the CDR3 is TGTGCCACCAGAGATTTTCACCAGGGTAGCACAGATACGCAGTATTTT. Protein sequence: CATRDFHQGSTDTQYF. The chain links TRBV19 to TRBJ2-3; D perhaps matches TRBD1 (5 bases). The CDR3 runs to 16 residues. The germline V gene encodes CDR1 LNHDA and CDR2 SQIVND (reference sequence). The V end lost 10 bases, the J end lost 0 bases, and 20 bases lay between the germline ends.

The V and J genes are TRBV27 and TRBJ2-7; no reliable D call. Germline CDR1 reads MNHEY; CDR2 reads SMNVEV (reference sequence). V lost 6 bases, J lost 5 bases, and 20 bases lay in between. The CDR3 has 15 residues. CDR3 coding DNA: TGTGCCAGCAGGTCAACAGCGCTTTTACCCCACGAGCAGTACTTC. It yields the protein CASRSTALLPHEQYF.

The chain combines TRBV15 with TRBJ2-3; D unclear. The CDR3 runs to 12 residues. CDR1 is LNHNV and CDR2 is YYDKDF in the germline V gene (reference sequence). V was shortened by 2 bases and J by 4 bases, with 4 bases between the two germline ends. Here the CDR3 reads CATSRTSDTQYF. The CDR3 DNA follows: TGTGCCACCAGCAGAACGTCAGATACGCAGTATTTT.

Here the CDR3 reads CASGESTDTQYF. In nucleotides, the CDR3 is TGTGCCAGCGGGGAGAGCACAGATACGCAGTATTTT. This sequence joins TRBV5-8 and TRBJ2-3; possible D gene TRBD2, 5 bases. This CDR3 spans 12 amino acids. Looked up from germline, CDR1 is SGHTS and CDR2 is YDEGEE. Trimming removed 7 bases from V and 0 bases from J, with 6 bases in between.

The chain carries TRBV29-1 and TRBJ2-7, with 10 bases lining up with TRBD1. Per the germline V gene, CDR1 is SQVTM and CDR2 is ANQGSEA. This CDR3 is built from 12 residues. The J segment lost 6 bases and the V segment lost 4 bases, leaving 3 bases of the junction unmatched. The CDR3 reads CSVGQGAFEQYF. In nucleotides, the CDR3 is TGCAGCGTTGGACAGGGGGCATTCGAGCAGTACTTC.

The chain carries TRBV30 and TRBJ1-1; unclear D gene. The V gene's germline CDR1 is GTSNPN and CDR2 SVGIG (reference sequence). Trimming removed 4 bases at V and 4 bases at J, with 10 bases between. CDR3 length equals 12 residues. DNA for the CDR3: TGTGCCTGGACCCGGGGAGGCACTGAAGCTTTCTTT. Its translation is CAWTRGGTEAFF.

The V gene is TRBV20-1, the J gene TRBJ2-7; D is undetermined. In germline, CDR1 is DFQATT, CDR2 SNEGSKA (reference sequence). The CDR3 spans 12 residues. V shed 3 bases and J shed 0 bases, with 6 bases lying between them. The CDR3 sequence is CSARAGSYEQYF. CDR3 DNA sequence: TGCAGTGCTAGGGCCGGCTCCTACGAGCAGTACTTC.

This clonotype was seen a single time. The chain joins TRBV4-1 to TRBJ2-1; no clear D. This CDR3 has 14 residues. The V gene's germline CDR1 is MGHRA and CDR2 YSYEKL. Trimming pared 1 base from V and 2 bases from J, leaving 6 bases between. The CDR3 DNA is TGCGCCAGCAGCCAAGGCTGGGCCTACAATGAGCAGTTCTTC. It specifies CASSQGWAYNEQFF.

The chain couples TRBV28 to TRBJ2-6; D gene uncertain. V was clipped by 10 bases and J by 0 bases, with 13 bases between them. CDR1 and CDR2 from the germline V gene are MDHEN and SYDVKM. CDR3 length equals 15 residues. The CDR3 spells CATSSTISGANVLTF. CDR3 bases: TGTGCCACCTCGTCGACAATCTCTGGGGCCAACGTCCTGACTTTC.

V gene TRBV2 combines with J gene TRBJ2-1; 8 bases are shared with TRBD2. V dropped 8 bases and J dropped 3; count of bases not matched to a gene: 3. From germline, CDR1 is SNHLY and CDR2 FYNNEI. The CDR3 is 13 amino acids. CDR3 sequence reads: CASVAGNYNEQFF. CDR3 coding DNA: TGTGCCAGCGTAGCGGGGAACTACAATGAGCAGTTCTTC.

The CDR3 loop reads CASSRGGHNTDTQYF. For the CDR3, the DNA is TGTGCCAGCAGCCGGGGGGGACATAACACAGATACGCAGTATTTT. This sequence joins TRBV7-9 and TRBJ2-3, with TRBD2 matching 8 bases. Germline trimming cut 5 bases from V and 2 bases from J; bases unmatched to any gene: 6. This CDR3 has 15 residues. Germline loops: CDR1 SEHNR, CDR2 FQNEAQ (reference sequence).

This chain connects TRBV7-9 to TRBJ2-1; 11 bases map to TRBD2. Trimming at V came to 5 bases and at J to 1 base, leaving 10 bases not matched to a gene. Germline CDR1 SEHNR, CDR2 FQNEAQ (reference sequence). This CDR3 is built from 18 residues. The CDR3 nucleotides are TGTGCCAGCAGCCCGAAAATAGCGGGAGGGCCGTCCTACAATGAGCAGTTCTTC. This encodes CASSPKIAGGPSYNEQFF.

The CDR3 nucleotides are TGCAGCGTTGAGTCGGTTAGGACAGGGGAATACTATGGCTACACCTTC. Its translation is CSVESVRTGEYYGYTF. J is TRBJ1-2 and V is TRBV29-1, with 9 positions matching TRBD1. This CDR3 is 16 amino acids long. Unmatched junction bases numbered 11, after V lost 3 bases and J lost 3 bases. From germline, CDR1 is SQVTM and CDR2 ANQGSEA. Full variable domain (rest looked up from reference TRBV29-1 and TRBJ1-2): SAVISQKPSRDICQRGTSLTIQCQVDSQVTMMFWYRQQPGQSLTLIATANQGSEATYESGFVIDKFPISRPNLTFSTLTVSNMSPEDSSIYLCSVESVRTGEYYGYTFGSGTRLTVV.